The following is a TCR beta chain sequence with its context. Its antigen is as yet unknown. The length of the CDR3 is 17 residues. Germline loops: CDR1 MNHEY, CDR2 SVGEGT. The V segment lost 2 bases and the J segment 5 bases; nucleotides outside the gene matches: 10. This entry is derived from a study of T cell responses to AZD1222 COVID-19 vaccine. Study results and limitations: Unmutated variant regions are reportedly the target of nearly half of TCRs that are spike-specific. Donors were largely white British and mainly female; clonal diversity was possibly underestimated.

Repertoires were generated with immunoSEQ multiplex PCR, while TCRdb's copy carries only in-frame clones and drops some. The data hold 150,000 to 250,000 clones, with approximately 95% observed a single time. The receptor comes from an adult who received the AZD1222 COVID-19 vaccine. V is TRBV6-2 or TRBV6-3 and J is TRBJ2-1; 9 bases align to TRBD1. The specimen was peripheral blood, collected 28 days after the second AZD1222 dose. The CDR3 spells CASSYGGGTGRHNEQFF. CDR3 sequence (DNA): TGTGCCAGCAGTTACGGAGGGGGGACAGGGCGACACAATGAGCAGTTCTTC.